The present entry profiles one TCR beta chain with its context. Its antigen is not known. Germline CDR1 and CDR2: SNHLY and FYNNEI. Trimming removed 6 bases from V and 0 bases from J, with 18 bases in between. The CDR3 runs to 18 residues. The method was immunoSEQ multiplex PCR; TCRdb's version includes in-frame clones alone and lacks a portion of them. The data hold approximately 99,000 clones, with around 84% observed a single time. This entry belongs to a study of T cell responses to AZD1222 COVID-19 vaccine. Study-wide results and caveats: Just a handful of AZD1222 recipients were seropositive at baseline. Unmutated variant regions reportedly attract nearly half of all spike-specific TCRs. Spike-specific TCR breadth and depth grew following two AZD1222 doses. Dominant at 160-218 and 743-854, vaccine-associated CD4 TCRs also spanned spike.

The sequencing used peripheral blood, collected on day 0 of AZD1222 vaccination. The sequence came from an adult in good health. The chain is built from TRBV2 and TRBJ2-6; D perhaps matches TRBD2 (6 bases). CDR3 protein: CASRSGVGRYSGANVLTF. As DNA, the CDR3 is TGTGCCAGCAGGTCGGGGGTAGGGCGCTACTCTGGGGCCAACGTCCTGACTTTC. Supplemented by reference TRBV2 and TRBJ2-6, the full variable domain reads EPEVTQTPSHQVTQMGQEVILRCVPISNHLYFYWYRQILGQKVEFLVSFYNNEISEKSEIFDDQFSVERPDGSNFTLKIRSTKLEDSAMYFCASRSGVGRYSGANVLTFGAGSRLTVL.